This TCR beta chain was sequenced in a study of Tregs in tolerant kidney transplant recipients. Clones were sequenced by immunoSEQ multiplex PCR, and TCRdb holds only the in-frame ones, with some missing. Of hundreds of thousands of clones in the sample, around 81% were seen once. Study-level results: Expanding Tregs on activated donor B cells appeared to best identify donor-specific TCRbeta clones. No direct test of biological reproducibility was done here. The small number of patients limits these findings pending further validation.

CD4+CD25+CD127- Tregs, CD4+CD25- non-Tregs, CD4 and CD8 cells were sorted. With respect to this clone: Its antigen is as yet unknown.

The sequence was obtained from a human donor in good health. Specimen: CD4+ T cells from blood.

In nucleotides, the CDR3 is TGTGCCAGCAGCGAGACTAGCGGGGGGACCACAGATACGCAGTATTTT. Its protein product is CASSETSGGTTDTQYF. This chain joins TRBV9 and TRBJ2-3, with TRBD2 matching 13 bases. V was pared by 3 bases and J by 2 bases, with 3 bases of the junction left unmatched. This CDR3 spans 16 amino acids. The V gene's germline CDR1 is SGDLS and CDR2 YYNGEE.